This T cell receptor (beta chain) was documented in a study of T cell repertoires in cytomegalovirus infection. Study-wide context: Recently identified HLA-C-restricted CMV epitopes were among the peptides used. Through public TCR beta signatures, both CMV infection and matching HLA type were indicated. Study conclusions and caveats: Dominating the ex vivo response were TCR beta clonotypes that were CMV-specific and HLA-C-restricted.

To note about this clonotype: Its target is unknown.

Each CDR3 protein gets one entry after TCRdb re-called the reads with MiXCR. This table has about 770,000 distinct CDR3 sequences, roughly 28% appearing once. V gave up 5 bases and J gave up 4 bases, with 6 bases separating them. The CDR3 spans 12 residues. Sequencing used cultured CD8+ T cells from PBMCs, obtained from culture after CMV antigen stimulation. The J gene is TRBJ1-3, the V gene TRBV12-3 or TRBV12-4; D gene ambiguous. This TCR was recovered from a human donor in good health (CMV status not recorded). Some clones in this sample may be carry-over from other donors' samples. CDR3 loop: CASSERGNTIYF. The CDR3 coding sequence is TGTGCCAGCAGTGAGAGAGGAAACACCATATATTTT.